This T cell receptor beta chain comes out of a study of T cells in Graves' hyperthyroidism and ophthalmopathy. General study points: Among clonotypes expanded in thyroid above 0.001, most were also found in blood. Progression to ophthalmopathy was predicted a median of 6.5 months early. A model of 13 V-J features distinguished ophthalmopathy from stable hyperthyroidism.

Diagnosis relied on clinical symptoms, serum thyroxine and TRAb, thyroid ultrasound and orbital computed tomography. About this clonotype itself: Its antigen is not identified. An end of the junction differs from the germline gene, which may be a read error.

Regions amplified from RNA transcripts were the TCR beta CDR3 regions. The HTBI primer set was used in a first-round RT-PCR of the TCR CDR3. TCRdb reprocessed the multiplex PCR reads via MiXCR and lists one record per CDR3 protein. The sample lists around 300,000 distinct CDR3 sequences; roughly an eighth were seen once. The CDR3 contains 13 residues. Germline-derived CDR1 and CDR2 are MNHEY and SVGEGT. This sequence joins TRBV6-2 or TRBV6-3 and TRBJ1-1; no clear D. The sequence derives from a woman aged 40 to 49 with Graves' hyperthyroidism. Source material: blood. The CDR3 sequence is CGSSYSVNTQAFF. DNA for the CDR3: TGTGGCAGCAGTTACTCAGTGAACACTCAAGCTTTCTTT.